The 14 T cell receptor beta chains presented below share a single source sample, sequenced in a study of cytomegalovirus exposure and HLA in healthy donors listed by TCRdb under 2017. The library was obtained by the immunoSEQ multiplex PCR assay. For the multiplex PCR, a mixture combining 60 forward primers for TCR Vbeta segments and 13 reverse primers for TCR Jbeta segments was used. This is the immuneACCESS table as TCRdb keeps it, with only in-frame sequences that have V and J called. A part of the clones is gone; compared with another copy, unresolved V genes explain less than half, and the rest is unexplained. The sample contains over 250,000 clones, 86% of them found a single time. Of the sample, about 4% falls within the top ten clones. The sequenced sample consisted of PBMCs. The source is a man aged 35 to 55 in good health and CMV-seropositive.

This clone was recorded a few times. The rearrangement joins TRBV7-6 to TRBJ1-5; unclear D gene. Trimming cost V 1 base and J 9 bases, with 13 bases left between them. CDR3 length equals 14 residues. The germline V gene has CDR1 SGHVS and CDR2 FNYEAQ. The CDR3 DNA reads as TGTGCCAGCAGCTTAGGAGGCAGCCAAGGGCCCCAGCATTTT. Amino acid sequence: CASSLGGSQGPQHF.

This clone has more than one count but fewer than ten. This chain's CDR3 is CASRDIYEQYF. As DNA, the CDR3 is TGTGCCAGCCGGGACATTTACGAGCAGTACTTC. The chain combines TRBV28 with TRBJ2-7; D might be TRBD1 (6 bases). Deletions cut 8 bases from V and 4 bases from J, with 9 bases between. The V gene's germline CDR1 is MDHEN and CDR2 SYDVKM. The CDR3 is made up of 11 amino acids. Supplemented by reference TRBV28 and TRBJ2-7, the full variable domain reads DVKVTQSSRYLVKRTGEKVFLECVQDMDHENMFWYRQDPGLGLRLIYFSYDVKMKEKGDIPEGYSVSREKKERFSLILESASTNQTSMYLCASRDIYEQYFGPGTRLTVT.

The DNA of the CDR3 is TGTGCCAGTAGTATTAGCCTTACTCCCTACGAGCAGTACTTC. Its protein is CASSISLTPYEQYF. This chain joins TRBV19 and TRBJ2-7, with D unclear. Germline lookup yields CDR1 LNHDA and CDR2 SQIVND (reference sequence). The V gene lost 3 bases and the J gene lost 2 bases, with 11 bases spanning the gap. The CDR3 has 14 amino acids.

The chain couples TRBV6-4 to TRBJ2-3; 16 nucleotides match TRBD2. The CDR3 runs 16 residues. V lost 10 bases, J lost 9 bases, and 13 bases stayed unmatched. Germline V gives CDR1 MRHNA, CDR2 SNTAGT. The CDR3 here is CATSPGLAGGRETQYF. The CDR3 bases are TGTGCCACCTCTCCGGGACTAGCGGGAGGGAGGGAGACGCAGTATTTT.

V is TRBV28 and J is TRBJ1-1; D unclear. The germline V gene encodes CDR1 MDHEN and CDR2 SYDVKM. This CDR3 contains 12 residues. V lost 7 bases to trimming and J lost 1 base, with 7 bases between them. In nucleotides, the CDR3 is TGTGCCAGCATGAAGAGGAACACTGAAGCTTTCTTT. Protein sequence: CASMKRNTEAFF.

The rearrangement joins TRBV6-6 to TRBJ1-1; D remains ambiguous. Between the trimmed V and J ends, which lost 0 bases and 1 base, there was a span of 6 bases. Germline CDR1 is MNHNY and CDR2 is SVGAGI (reference sequence). The CDR3 is made up of 14 amino acids. Here the CDR3 DNA reads TGTGCCAGCAGTTACTCGTATAGGAACACTGAAGCTTTCTTT. Residues: CASSYSYRNTEAFF.

The J gene is TRBJ2-1, the V gene TRBV2; 7 bases agree with TRBD2. The CDR3 spans 15 residues. The germline V gene has CDR1 SNHLY and CDR2 FYNNEI. V lost 4 bases to trimming and J lost 5 bases; unmatched junction nucleotides: 8. The CDR3, as DNA: TGTGCCAGCAGTGGTGGTAGCGGGCCCGACAATGAGCAGTTCTTC. Translated, it gives CASSGGSGPDNEQFF.

The CDR3 reads CASSLGTSGSQETQYF. DNA of the CDR3: TGCGCCAGCAGCTTGGGGACTAGCGGGAGCCAAGAGACCCAGTACTTC. The V gene is TRBV5-1, the J gene TRBJ2-5, with 13 nucleotides matching TRBD2. The ends lost 0 bases at V and 1 base at J; junction bases unmatched: 0. The CDR3 length is 16 residues. Germline values: CDR1 SGHRS, CDR2 YFSETQ.

The rearrangement uses TRBV11-2 and TRBJ1-1; TRBD1 is a possible D gene (5 bases). The germline gives CDR1 SGHAT, CDR2 FQNNGV. Trimming took off 1 base at V and 3 bases at J, with 9 bases between the two ends. This CDR3 is 14 amino acids long. The CDR3 DNA sequence: TGTGCCAGCAGCTTAGTCCAGGGTTACACTGAAGCTTTCTTT. Protein sequence: CASSLVQGYTEAFF.

A few counts support this clone. The rearrangement joins TRBV5-1 to TRBJ2-6, with TRBD1 as a possible D gene (6 bases). CDR3 length equals 15 residues. Germline V gene lookup returns CDR1 SGHRS and CDR2 YFSETQ. V gave up 4 bases and J gave up 0 bases, with 8 bases separating them. The CDR3 here is CASSTGNSGANVLTF. For the CDR3, the DNA is TGCGCCAGCAGCACAGGGAACTCTGGGGCCAACGTCCTGACTTTC. Full variable domain (rest looked up from reference TRBV5-1 and TRBJ2-6): KAGVTQTPRYLIKTRGQQVTLSCSPISGHRSVSWYQQTPGQGLQFLFEYFSETQRNKGNFPGRFSGRQFSNSRSEMNVSTLELGDSALYLCASSTGNSGANVLTFGAGSRLTVL.

J is TRBJ2-5 and V is TRBV5-1, with TRBD1 as a possible D gene (5 bases). The CDR3 loop spans 15 amino acids. V lost 2 bases and J 1 base, leaving 12 bases between the germline ends. CDR1 and CDR2 from the germline V gene are SGHRS and YFSETQ. The CDR3: CASSFRANSQETQYF. The CDR3 nucleotides read TGCGCCAGCAGCTTCAGGGCCAACTCCCAAGAGACCCAGTACTTC.

This rearrangement joins TRBV11-2 to TRBJ2-7, with TRBD2 matching over 7 bases. The germline V gene encodes CDR1 SGHAT and CDR2 FQNNGV. The J segment lost 5 bases and the V segment lost 5 bases, leaving 12 bases of the junction unmatched. The CDR3 consists of 15 residues. In DNA form, the CDR3 reads TGTGCCAGCAGCCCCGGCCATGCGGGAGTCCACGAGCAGTACTTC. Its translation: CASSPGHAGVHEQYF.

V is TRBV7-8 and J is TRBJ2-1; 8 nucleotides align to TRBD2. CDR1 and CDR2 (germline): SGHVS, FQNEAQ. Trimming removed 5 bases from V and 0 bases from J; junction bases left unmatched: 3. The CDR3 spans 15 residues. CDR3 DNA: TGTGCCAGCAGCATGGGACTAGGCTCCTACAATGAGCAGTTCTTC. Protein product: CASSMGLGSYNEQFF.

The gene calls are TRBV5-1 and TRBJ1-5; 8 positions agree with TRBD1. CDR1 is SGHRS and CDR2 is YFSETQ in the germline V gene. Trimming took 4 bases from V and 2 from J; bases not matched to a gene: 8. CDR3 length equals 16 residues. The CDR3 loop reads CASSHGDRGGNQPQHF. CDR3 nucleotide sequence: TGCGCCAGCAGCCACGGTGACAGGGGAGGCAATCAGCCCCAGCATTTT.